Shown below are 5 T cell receptor beta chains from a single sample sequenced in a study of cytomegalovirus exposure and HLA in healthy donors. Use of 60 Vbeta and 13 Jbeta primers characterized the PCR. Some clones are missing from TCRdb's copy, which holds only in-frame ones; the method was immunoSEQ multiplex PCR. This table has hundreds of thousands of clones, around 80% appearing once. Material for sequencing was PBMCs. The receptors stem from a man younger than 40 in good health and CMV-seronegative.

The chain links TRBV28 to TRBJ2-5; the D gene is possibly TRBD2 (6 bases). Germline V gene lookup returns CDR1 MDHEN and CDR2 SYDVKM. The CDR3 length is 15 residues. Trimming removed 5 bases from V and 1 base from J, with 14 bases in between. CDR3 nucleotide sequence: TGTGCCAGCAGTCGCCTTAGGAGGGGCCAAGAGACCCAGTACTTC. Its protein product is CASSRLRRGQETQYF.

The chain links TRBV18 to TRBJ2-4, with TRBD1 matching 10 bases. This CDR3 has 16 amino acids. V was pared by 3 bases and J by 14 bases, with 16 bases of the junction left unmatched. Germline V gene sequence: CDR1 KGHSH, CDR2 LQKENI. Here the CDR3 reads CASSPSPGQGMAHEYF. The CDR3 region has the DNA TGTGCCAGCTCACCCTCACCGGGACAGGGGATGGCCCACGAGTACTTC. Full variable domain (outside the CDR3, taken from reference TRBV18 and TRBJ2-4): NAGVMQNPRHLVRRRGQEARLRCSPMKGHSHVYWYRQLPEEGLKFMVYLQKENIIDESGMPKERFSAEFPKEGPSILRIQQVVRGDSAAYFCASSPSPGQGMAHEYFGAGTRLSVL.

This clone was observed a few times. The chain carries TRBV5-5 and TRBJ1-2; unclear D gene. V lost 0 bases and J lost 5, with 8 bases in between. This CDR3 contains 13 residues. Germline V lookup: CDR1 SGHKS, CDR2 YYEKEE (reference sequence). CDR3 amino acids: CASSLDAQYGYTF. CDR3 DNA sequence: TGTGCCAGCAGCTTGGATGCACAGTATGGCTACACCTTC.

The gene calls are TRBV5-6 and TRBJ2-5; the match to TRBD1 covers 7 bases. The CDR3 runs to 17 residues. Germline V gives CDR1 SGHDT, CDR2 YYEEEE. V shed 4 bases, J shed 0 bases, and the junction held 12 bases outside the gene matches. The CDR3 is CASSAPIGTAYQETQYF. CDR3 bases: TGTGCCAGCAGCGCTCCAATCGGGACAGCCTACCAAGAGACCCAGTACTTC.

The J gene is TRBJ1-1, the V gene TRBV7-9; TRBD1 aligns across 7 bases. This CDR3 region has 15 residues. V lost 4 bases, J lost 0 bases, and 5 bases stayed unmatched. Germline lookup yields CDR1 SEHNR and CDR2 FQNEAQ (reference sequence). CDR3 bases: TGTGCCAGCAGCTATTTGACAGGGCTGAACACTGAAGCTTTCTTT. This sequence encodes CASSYLTGLNTEAFF.